This paragraph covers one T cell receptor (beta chain) sequence. As originally analysed: Reference gene primers were amplified, and this amplification served to estimate nucleated cell counts. Assay: immunoSEQ multiplex PCR; the TCRdb copy retains only in-frame clones and omits some. That table is the source of V, J and clone size, and D and trimming were worked out from the DNA. The sample holds about 34,000 clones; 90% are singletons and the top ten take 30% to 45%. Germline V CDR1 and CDR2: LGHNA, YSLEER. The CDR3 has 16 residues. V was pared by 1 base and J by 0 bases, with 2 bases of the junction left unmatched. These data originate in a study of blood T cell repertoires in COVID-19. Study background: Sites in the United States, Italy and Spain provided acute and convalescent COVID-19 samples. PBMCs, B-cell-depleted T cells, or T cells were the source of the cDNA or gDNA that made up the material.

This clonotype was obtained from a man aged 60-69 years with active or convalescent COVID-19. The chain links TRBV4-3 to TRBJ2-3; TRBD2 matches at 9 bases. What was sequenced was peripheral blood. The chain's CDR3 is CASSQATSGSTDTQYF. CDR3 bases: TGCGCCAGCAGCCAAGCCACTAGCGGGAGCACAGATACGCAGTATTTT.